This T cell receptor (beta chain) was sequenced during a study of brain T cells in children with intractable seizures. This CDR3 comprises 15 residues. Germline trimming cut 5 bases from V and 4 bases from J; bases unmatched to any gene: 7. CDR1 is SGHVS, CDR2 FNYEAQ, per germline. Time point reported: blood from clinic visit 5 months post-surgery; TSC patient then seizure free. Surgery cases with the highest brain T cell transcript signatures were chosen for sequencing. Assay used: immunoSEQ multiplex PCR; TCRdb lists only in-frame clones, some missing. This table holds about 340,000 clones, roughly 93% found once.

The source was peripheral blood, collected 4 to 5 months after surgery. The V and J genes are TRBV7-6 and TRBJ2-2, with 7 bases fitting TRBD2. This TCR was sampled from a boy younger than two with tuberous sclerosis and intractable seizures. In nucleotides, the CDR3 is TGTGCCAGCAGCCTTGCGGGAGTCCGCACCGGGGAGCTGTTTTTT. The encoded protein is CASSLAGVRTGELFF. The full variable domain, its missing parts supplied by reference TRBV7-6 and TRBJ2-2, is GAGVSQSPRYKVTKRGQDVALRCDPISGHVSLYWYRQALGQGPEFLTYFNYEAQQDKSGLPNDRFSAERPEGSISTLTIQRTEQRDSAMYRCASSLAGVRTGELFFGEGSRLTVL.